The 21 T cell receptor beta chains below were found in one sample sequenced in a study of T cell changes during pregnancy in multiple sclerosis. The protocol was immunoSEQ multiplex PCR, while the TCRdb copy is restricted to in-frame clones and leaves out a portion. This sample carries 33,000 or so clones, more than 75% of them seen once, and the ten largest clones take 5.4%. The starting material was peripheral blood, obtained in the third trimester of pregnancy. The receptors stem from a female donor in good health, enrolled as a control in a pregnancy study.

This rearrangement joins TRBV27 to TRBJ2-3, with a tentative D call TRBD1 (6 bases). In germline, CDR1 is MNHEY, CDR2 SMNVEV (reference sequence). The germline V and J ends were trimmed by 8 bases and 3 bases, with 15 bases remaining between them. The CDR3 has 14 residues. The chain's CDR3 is CASGGGGRTDTQYF. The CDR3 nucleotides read TGTGCCAGCGGCGGTGGGGGCCGGACAGATACGCAGTATTTT.

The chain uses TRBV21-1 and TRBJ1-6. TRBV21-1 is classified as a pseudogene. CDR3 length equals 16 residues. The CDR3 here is CASSSPLSSYNSPLHF. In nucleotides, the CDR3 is TGTGCCAGCAGCAGTCCTTTGAGCTCCTATAATTCACCCCTCCACTTT.

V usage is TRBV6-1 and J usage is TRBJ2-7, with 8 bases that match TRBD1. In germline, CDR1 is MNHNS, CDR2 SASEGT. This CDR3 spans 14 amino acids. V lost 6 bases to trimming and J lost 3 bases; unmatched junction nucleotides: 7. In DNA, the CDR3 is TGTGCCAGCAGAGACGGACAGGGTATCTACGAGCAGTACTTC. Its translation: CASRDGQGIYEQYF.

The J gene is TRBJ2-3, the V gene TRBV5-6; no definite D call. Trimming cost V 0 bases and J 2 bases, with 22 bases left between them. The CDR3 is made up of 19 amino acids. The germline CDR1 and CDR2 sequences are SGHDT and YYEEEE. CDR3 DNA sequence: TGTGCCAGCAGCTTGGATGTGACAAATCCATCCGCTCTCACAGATACGCAGTATTTT. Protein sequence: CASSLDVTNPSALTDTQYF.

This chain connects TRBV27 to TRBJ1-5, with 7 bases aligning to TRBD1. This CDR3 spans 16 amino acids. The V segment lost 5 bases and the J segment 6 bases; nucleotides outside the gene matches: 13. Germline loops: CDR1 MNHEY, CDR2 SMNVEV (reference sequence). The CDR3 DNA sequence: TGTGCCAGCAGTCTCAGCGCCGGGACAGTTCTTCAGCCCCAGCATTTT. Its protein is CASSLSAGTVLQPQHF.

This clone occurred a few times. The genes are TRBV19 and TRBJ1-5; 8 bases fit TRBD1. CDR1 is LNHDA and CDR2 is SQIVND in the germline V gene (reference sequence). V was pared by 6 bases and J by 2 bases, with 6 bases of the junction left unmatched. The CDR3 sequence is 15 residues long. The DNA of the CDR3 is TGTGCCAGTAGGCCGCCGGGACAGGGCAATCAGCCCCAGCATTTT. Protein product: CASRPPGQGNQPQHF. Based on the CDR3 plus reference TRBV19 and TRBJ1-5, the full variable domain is DGGITQSPKYLFRKEGQNVTLSCEQNLNHDAMYWYRQDPGQGLRLIYYSQIVNDFQKGDIAEGYSVSREKKESFPLTVTSAQKNPTAFYLCASRPPGQGNQPQHFGDGTRLSIL.

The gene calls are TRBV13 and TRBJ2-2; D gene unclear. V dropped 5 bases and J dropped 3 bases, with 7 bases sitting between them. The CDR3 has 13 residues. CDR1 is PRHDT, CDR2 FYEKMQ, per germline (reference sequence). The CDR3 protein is CASSPRYTGELFF. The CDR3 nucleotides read TGTGCCAGCAGCCCCCGGTACACCGGGGAGCTGTTTTTT.

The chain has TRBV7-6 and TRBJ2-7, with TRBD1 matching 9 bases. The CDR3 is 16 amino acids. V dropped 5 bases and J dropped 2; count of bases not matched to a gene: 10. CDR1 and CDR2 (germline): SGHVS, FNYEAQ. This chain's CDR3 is CASSLPPGQGAYEQYF. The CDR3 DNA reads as TGTGCCAGCAGCCTACCCCCGGGACAGGGTGCCTACGAGCAGTACTTC.

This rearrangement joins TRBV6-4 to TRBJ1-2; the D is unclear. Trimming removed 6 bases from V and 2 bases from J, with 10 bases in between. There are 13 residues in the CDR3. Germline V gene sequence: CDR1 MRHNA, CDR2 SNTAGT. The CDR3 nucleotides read TGTGCCAGCAGCCCCGGGGAGAACTATGGCTACACCTTC. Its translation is CASSPGENYGYTF.

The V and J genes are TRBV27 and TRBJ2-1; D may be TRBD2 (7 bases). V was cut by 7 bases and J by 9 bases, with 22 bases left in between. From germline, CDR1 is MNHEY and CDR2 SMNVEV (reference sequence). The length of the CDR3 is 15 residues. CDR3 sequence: CASTPWGGYMGEQFF. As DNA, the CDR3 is TGTGCCAGCACCCCATGGGGGGGCTATATGGGTGAGCAGTTCTTC.

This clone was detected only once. CDR3 coding DNA: TGCGCCAGCAGTAAGACAGGGAACCCTAGAGCCAACGTCCTGACTTTC. Amino acid sequence: CASSKTGNPRANVLTF. The gene calls are TRBV23-1 and TRBJ2-6; 7 bases are a match to TRBD1. TRBV23-1 is sorted into the ORF group, with uncertain function. Trimming removed 5 bases from V and 7 bases from J; junction bases left unmatched: 11. The CDR3 extends over 16 amino acids.

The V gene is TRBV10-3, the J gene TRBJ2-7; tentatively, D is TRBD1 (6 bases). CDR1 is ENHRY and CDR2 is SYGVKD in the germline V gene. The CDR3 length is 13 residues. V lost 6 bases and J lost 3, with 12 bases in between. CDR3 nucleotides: TGTGCCATCAGGGCAGGGGAGAGCTACGAGCAGTACTTC. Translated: CAIRAGESYEQYF.

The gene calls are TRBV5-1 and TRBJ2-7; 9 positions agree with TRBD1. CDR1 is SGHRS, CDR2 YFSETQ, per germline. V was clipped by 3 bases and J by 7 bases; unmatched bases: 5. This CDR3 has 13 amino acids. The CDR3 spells CASSWDRDGEQYF. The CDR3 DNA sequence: TGCGCCAGCAGCTGGGACAGGGACGGTGAGCAGTACTTC.

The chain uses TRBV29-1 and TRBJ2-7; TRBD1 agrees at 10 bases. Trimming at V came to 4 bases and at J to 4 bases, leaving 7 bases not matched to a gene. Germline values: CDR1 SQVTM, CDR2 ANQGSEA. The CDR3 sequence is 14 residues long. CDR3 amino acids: CSVGSGTGAYEQYF. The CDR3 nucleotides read TGCAGCGTTGGATCTGGGACAGGGGCATACGAGCAGTACTTC.

CDR3 residues: CASSPGGGGGQPQHF. DNA of the CDR3: TGTGCCAGCAGCCCTGGTGGGGGCGGGGGTCAGCCCCAGCATTTT. The gene calls are TRBV5-4 and TRBJ1-5; D is perhaps TRBD1 (6 bases). This CDR3 spans 15 amino acids. With 4 bases removed from V and 6 bases from J, the gap between germline ends came to 17 bases. Germline-derived CDR1 and CDR2 are SGHNT and YYREEE (reference sequence).

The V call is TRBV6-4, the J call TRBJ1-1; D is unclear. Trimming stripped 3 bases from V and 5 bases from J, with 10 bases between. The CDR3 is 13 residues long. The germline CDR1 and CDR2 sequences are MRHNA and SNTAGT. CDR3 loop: CASSEGRETEAFF. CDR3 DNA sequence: TGTGCCAGCAGTGAAGGAAGGGAGACTGAAGCTTTCTTT.

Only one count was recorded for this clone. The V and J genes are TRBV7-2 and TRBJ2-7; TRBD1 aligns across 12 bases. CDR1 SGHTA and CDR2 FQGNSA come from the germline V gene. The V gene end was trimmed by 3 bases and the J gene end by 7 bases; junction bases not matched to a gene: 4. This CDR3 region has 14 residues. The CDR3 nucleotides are TGTGCCAGCAGCTTTGGGACAGGGGGCTATGAGCAGTACTTC. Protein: CASSFGTGGYEQYF.

The CDR3 bases are TGCGCCAGCAGTGAGGACAGCCTCACAGATACGCAGTATTTT. Residues: CASSEDSLTDTQYF. The chain is built from TRBV5-1 and TRBJ2-3; D is possibly TRBD1 (6 bases). V shed 5 bases and J shed 2 bases, with 12 bases lying between them. The germline V gene encodes CDR1 SGHRS and CDR2 YFSETQ. The CDR3 loop spans 14 amino acids.

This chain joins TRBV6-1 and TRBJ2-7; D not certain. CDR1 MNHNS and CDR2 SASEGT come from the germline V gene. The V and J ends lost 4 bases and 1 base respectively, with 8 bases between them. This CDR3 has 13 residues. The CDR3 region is CASSVAQSYEQYF. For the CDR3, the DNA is TGTGCCAGCAGTGTGGCACAGTCCTACGAGCAGTACTTC.

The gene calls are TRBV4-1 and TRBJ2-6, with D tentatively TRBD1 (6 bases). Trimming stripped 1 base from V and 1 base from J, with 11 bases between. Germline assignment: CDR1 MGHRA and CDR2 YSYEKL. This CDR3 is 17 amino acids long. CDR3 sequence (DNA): TGCGCCAGCAGCCAAGGGGCAGGGACATCTGGGGCCAACGTCCTGACTTTC. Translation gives CASSQGAGTSGANVLTF.

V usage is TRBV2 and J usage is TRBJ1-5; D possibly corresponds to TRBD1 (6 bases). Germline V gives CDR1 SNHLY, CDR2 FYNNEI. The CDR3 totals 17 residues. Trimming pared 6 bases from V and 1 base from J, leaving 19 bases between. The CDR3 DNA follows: TGTGCCAGCAGGAACAGGGAATGGGGGGGGAGCAATCAGCCCCAGCATTTT. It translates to CASRNREWGGSNQPQHF.